These T cell receptor beta chains were read from a single sample in a study of T cells in Graves' hyperthyroidism and ophthalmopathy. TCRdb redid the calling of the multiplex PCR reads with MiXCR, one entry per CDR3 protein. Of over 550,000 distinct CDR3 sequences listed, roughly 17% are singletons. The sequenced material came from blood. These receptors all come from a woman between 18 and 29 years old with Graves' hyperthyroidism. The CDR3 runs from the conserved cysteine through the conserved F or W. The order of the fields is CDR3 length, J gene, V gene, clone size, D gene, CDR3 DNA, CDR3 protein. The D gene is left open where the match is weak. The listing skips clone size in some rows; elsewhere it reads once, few, many or a size class.

15	TRBJ2-1	TRBV6-5	.	TRBD2	TGTGCCAGCAGTTCTCCCGGACTAGCGATCAATGAGCAGTTCTTC	CASSSPGLAINEQFF
14	TRBJ1-1	TRBV10-3	.	TRBD1	TGTGCCATCACTACTGGACAGGGGAACACTGAAGCTTTCTTT	CAITTGQGNTEAFF
12	TRBJ1-1	TRBV12-5	many	.	TGTGCTAGTGGTTTGGGGGGCACTGAAGCTTTCTTT	CASGLGGTEAFF
16	TRBJ2-1	TRBV6-5	.	TRBD2	TGTGCCAGCAGTTATTTGGCTAGCGGGGGGAACAATGAGCAGTTCTTC	CASSYLASGGNNEQFF
16	TRBJ2-7	TRBV5-6	few	.	TGTGCCAGCAGCACGTCCGGGAGAAGAGACCCTTACGAGCAGTACTTC	CASSTSGRRDPYEQYF
16	TRBJ2-7	TRBV7-2	.	.	TGTGCCAGCAGCTTAGATCAACGGGGTTCGGGGTACGAGCAGTACTTC	CASSLDQRGSGYEQYF
14	TRBJ1-2	TRBV4-3	many	.	TGCGCCAGCAGCCAAAGGACGGACAACTATGGCTACACCTTC	CASSQRTDNYGYTF
12	TRBJ2-1	TRBV15	.	.	TGTGCCACCAGCAGAGGCTTTCTTGAGCAGTTCTTC	CATSRGFLEQFF
13	TRBJ1-5	TRBV6-1	few	.	TGTGCCAGCAGGGGAGGGCCTTATCAGCCCCAGCATTTT	CASRGGPYQPQHF
16	TRBJ2-1	TRBV19	.	TRBD2	TGTGCCAGTAGTCCCCGGGGGACTAGCGGGAGCGATGAGCAGTTCTTC	CASSPRGTSGSDEQFF
17	TRBJ2-7	TRBV7-9	.	TRBD2	TGTGCCAGCAGCAACAGTCCGGGACTAGCGGGGGCCTACGAGCAGTACTTC	CASSNSPGLAGAYEQYF